The entry below describes one T cell receptor (beta chain). The entry originates in a study of T-cell reconstitution after alpha-beta-depleted transplantation in children. Germline V gives CDR1 LNHNV, CDR2 YYDKDF (reference sequence). V lost 5 bases to trimming and J lost 6 bases; unmatched junction nucleotides: 11. The CDR3 sequence is 15 residues long. Molecular barcoding with unique molecular identifiers was used for the TCRbeta library. TCRdb fed the PCR reads into MiXCR, producing one record per CDR3 protein. Among some 520,000 distinct CDR3 sequences listed, 30% to 35% were seen once. The sample in question was PBMCs from the stem cell graft donor, obtained from the stem cell graft. This sequence joins TRBV15 and TRBJ1-2; 8 bases map to TRBD1. This receptor was identified in a human donor who donated a stem cell graft to a child with aplastic anemia. Written as DNA, the CDR3 is TGTGCCACCAGCTTAGACAGGGGAGCGGGTAATGGCTACACCTTC. Its translation is CATSLDRGAGNGYTF.